This TCR beta chain was sequenced for a study of shared clonotypes between healthy human individuals. V shed 0 bases and J 4 bases; nucleotides not matched to a gene: 4. The germline gives CDR1 ENHRY, CDR2 SYGVKD. The CDR3 runs to 16 residues. Repertoires were generated with immunoSEQ multiplex PCR, while TCRdb's copy carries only in-frame clones and drops some. The sample includes a few million clones, approximately 96% of them seen just once. The chain carries TRBV10-3 and TRBJ2-1; 9 nucleotides agree with TRBD2. This sequence was found in a man in his late teens or twenties in good health. The sample was naive CD4+ T cells sorted from blood. Subset noted: CD45RA+ positively selected. The CDR3 nucleotides read TGTGCCATCAGTGAGTCCAGCGGGGGGATATACAATGAGCAGTTCTTC. It is translated as CAISESSGGIYNEQFF.